This record covers a single TCR beta chain. Its target is not known. This sample was taken from a study of cytomegalovirus exposure and HLA in healthy donors. From germline, CDR1 is MNHEY and CDR2 SVGAGI. The CDR3 runs 16 residues. V lost 1 base, J lost 5 bases, and 12 bases lay in between. Study-wide points: A list of approximately 160 TCR beta chains associated with cytomegalovirus was given. CMV antigen specificity of three CMV-associated chains was confirmed in vitro. Across donors, most TCRs were seen rarely, yet some public ones were widespread.

Profiled with immunoSEQ multiplex PCR; TCRdb holds only in-frame clones, not every one. The sample carries 250,000 to 300,000 clones, 86% recorded once. The validation cohort, a group of over a hundred subjects, included the donors and was separate from the roughly 670-subject first cohort. The rearrangement uses TRBV6-5 and TRBJ1-6; a weak D match, TRBD1 (5 bases). Sample: PBMCs. The sequence was collected from a woman aged 18-29 years in good health and CMV-seronegative. Here the CDR3 DNA reads TGTGCCAGCAGTTACTATGATTGGGGCAATAATTCACCCCTCCACTTT. Translated, it gives CASSYYDWGNNSPLHF.